This entry concerns a single TCR beta chain. Its antigen is as yet unknown. This sample is part of a study of T cells after yellow fever vaccination. Points from the study as a whole: Highly abundant clonotypes carried over from the bulk population could end up in FACS-sorted repertoires as contaminants.

Trimming pared 1 base from V and 3 bases from J, leaving 19 bases between. CDR3 length equals 17 residues. The TCR cDNA carried a universal primer site and UMIs from 5'RACE template switching. Each CDR3 protein gets one entry after TCRdb re-called the 5' RACE reads with MiXCR. In the table there are under 350,000 distinct CDR3 sequences, roughly 4% of which are singletons. The sample here was PBMCs, taken 5 days after the yellow fever booster vaccination. The TCR originated in a man aged 18 to 30 who received the YFV17D yellow fever vaccine. V gene TRBV23-1 combines with J gene TRBJ2-7, with D possibly called TRBD1 or TRBD2 (5 bases each). TRBV23-1 is classed as an ORF, of uncertain function. The CDR3 sequence: CASSQFRSGTGNYEQYF. Written as DNA, the CDR3 is TGCGCCAGCAGTCAATTTCGATCCGGGACGGGCAACTACGAGCAGTACTTC.